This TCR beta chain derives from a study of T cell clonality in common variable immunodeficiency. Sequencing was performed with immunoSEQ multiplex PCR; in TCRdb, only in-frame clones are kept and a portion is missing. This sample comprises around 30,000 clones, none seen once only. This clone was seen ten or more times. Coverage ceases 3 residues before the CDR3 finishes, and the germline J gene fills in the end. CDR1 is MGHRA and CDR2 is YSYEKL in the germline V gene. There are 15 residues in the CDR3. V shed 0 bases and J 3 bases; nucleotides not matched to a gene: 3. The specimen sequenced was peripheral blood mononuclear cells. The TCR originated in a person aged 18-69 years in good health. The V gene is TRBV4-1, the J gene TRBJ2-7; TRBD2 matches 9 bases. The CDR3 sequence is CASSQDSGGIYEQYF. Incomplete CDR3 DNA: TGCGCCAGCAGCCAAGACAGCGGGGGGATCTACGAG.